This TCR beta chain was obtained from a study of shared clonotypes between healthy human individuals. The run depth of the assay was deep. Every immunoSEQ plate was one replicate of a subset's evenly spread DNA. The authors sequenced unsorted PBMC DNA on ten immunoSEQ deep assay plates. Original handling: In the immunoSEQ data, sequences were junction-only and lacked quality scores, so filtering differed. Produced via immunoSEQ multiplex PCR; TCRdb's table is partial and in-frame only. V, J and clone size are taken as reported in that table, and D and trimming were inferred from the DNA itself. The sample yields approximately 470,000 clones, over 70% seen once. This clone was recorded once. The CDR3 sequence is 15 residues long. V was clipped by 4 bases and J by 11 bases; unmatched bases: 13. CDR1 is LNHDA, CDR2 SQIVND, per germline (reference sequence).

The sequence was collected from a woman in her forties in good health. Some clones in this sample may be carry-over from other donors' samples. This rearrangement joins TRBV19 to TRBJ1-1; 10 bases are a match to TRBD1. Sequencing used PBMCs. The CDR3 DNA sequence: TGTGCCAGTAGTACCCAGACAGGGGGCGCGGGGAAGGCTTTCTTT. Its translation is CASSTQTGGAGKAFF.